The 10 T cell receptor beta chains listed next were all sequenced from one sample in a study of spatial heterogeneity in lung cancer. General observations from the study: Counts that tracked tumor mutation counts were those of expanded intratumoral alpha and beta TCRs.

TCRdb passed the 5' RACE reads through MiXCR, listing each CDR3 protein once. The sample lists under 4,500 distinct CDR3 sequences, 5.5% to 7% seen once, with 15% to 20% in the top ten. The time point: sample taken at primary tumor resection. No cognate antigen is known for these TCRs. Here the sequenced sample was lung tumor tissue, taken at surgery. The receptors shown here come from a male donor with early-stage non-small cell lung cancer.

This clonotype was seen a few times. The chain is built from TRBV6-2 or TRBV6-3 and TRBJ2-7; no clear D gene. Trimming shortened V by 5 bases and J by 4 bases, and 6 bases separated the two germline ends. From germline, CDR1 is MNHEY and CDR2 SVGEGT. This CDR3 has 11 residues. The DNA of the CDR3 is TGTGCCAGCAGTAACCATTACGAGCAGTACTTC. Its protein is CASSNHYEQYF.

The V and J genes are TRBV27 and TRBJ1-4; a weak D match, TRBD1 (6 bases). This CDR3 has 18 residues. Germline CDR1 reads MNHEY; CDR2 reads SMNVEV (reference sequence). V lost 5 bases and J lost 7, with 26 bases in between. CDR3 in amino acids: CASSQLRRTDSFSEKLFF. In DNA, the CDR3 is TGTGCCAGCAGTCAACTGAGGCGAACGGACAGTTTCAGTGAAAAACTGTTTTTT. The full variable domain, completed using reference TRBV27 and TRBJ1-4, is EAQVTQNPRYLITVTGKKLTVTCSQNMNHEYMSWYRQDPGLGLRQIYYSMNVEVTDKGDVPEGYKVSRKEKRNFPLILESPSPNQTSLYFCASSQLRRTDSFSEKLFFGSGTQLSVL.

This clonotype is labeled as medium-sized. V and J are TRBV19 and TRBJ1-2; the D is unclear. The CDR3 has 16 residues. The V gene lost 3 bases and the J gene lost 0 bases, with 14 bases spanning the gap. Germline lookup yields CDR1 LNHDA and CDR2 SQIVND (reference sequence). The CDR3 is CASSIWTAAANYGYTF. The CDR3, as DNA: TGTGCCAGTAGTATCTGGACGGCGGCAGCTAACTATGGCTACACCTTC. Full variable domain (rest looked up from reference TRBV19 and TRBJ1-2): DGGITQSPKYLFRKEGQNVTLSCEQNLNHDAMYWYRQDPGQGLRLIYYSQIVNDFQKGDIAEGYSVSREKKESFPLTVTSAQKNPTAFYLCASSIWTAAANYGYTFGSGTRLTVV.

In its sample, this clonotype was seen a few times. The chain is built from TRBV6-4 and TRBJ2-1, with D perhaps matching TRBD2 (5 bases). CDR1 is MRHNA and CDR2 is SNTAGT in the germline V gene. V dropped 1 base and J dropped 2 bases, with 9 bases sitting between them. This CDR3 has 15 residues. This CDR3 reads CASSDLASPYNEQFF. CDR3 nucleotides: TGTGCCAGCAGTGACTTGGCTAGCCCCTACAATGAGCAGTTCTTC.

This clonotype was observed many times. CDR3 in amino acids: CASSQTPGGEQFF. CDR3 coding DNA: TGTGCCAGCAGCCAAACTCCGGGGGGTGAGCAGTTCTTC. The chain has TRBV3-1 and TRBJ2-1, with 7 bases that match TRBD2. The CDR3 loop spans 13 amino acids. V trimming: 2 bases; J trimming: 9 bases; junction bases outside the gene matches: 4. The germline V gene encodes CDR1 LGHDT and CDR2 YNNKEL (reference sequence).

This clonotype was picked up a small number of times. V and J are TRBV4-2 and TRBJ1-2, with 9 bases aligning to TRBD1. Per germline, CDR1 LGHNA and CDR2 YNFKEQ. CDR3 length: 15 residues. The ends lost 1 base at V and 8 bases at J; junction bases unmatched: 8. Here the CDR3 reads CASSQGLGQGKGYTF. The CDR3 DNA follows: TGTGCCAGCAGCCAAGGGTTGGGACAGGGAAAAGGCTACACCTTC.

Relative to its sample, this clonotype is medium-sized. This rearrangement joins TRBV21-1 to TRBJ1-4; TRBD1, as called in the table, went unchecked against the DNA. TRBV21-1 represents a pseudogene. This CDR3 contains 15 residues. CDR3 loop: CFARTVQTTNEKLFF. CDR3 sequence (DNA): TGTTTCGCCCGAACGGTACAGACAACTAATGAAAAACTGTTTTTT.

In this sample, this clonotype turned up many times. This rearrangement joins TRBV28 to TRBJ1-5; D uncertain. V shed 5 bases and J shed 3 bases, with 2 bases lying between them. Germline values: CDR1 MDHEN, CDR2 SYDVKM. This CDR3 spans 11 amino acids. The CDR3 coding sequence is TGTGCCAGCAGTCACAATCAGCCCCAGCATTTT. Protein: CASSHNQPQHF.

This clonotype was found many times. The J gene is TRBJ1-6, the V gene TRBV7-2; weak D call: TRBD1 (5 bases). The germline gives CDR1 SGHTA, CDR2 FQGNSA. The CDR3 covers 17 residues. The V end lost 5 bases, the J end lost 0 bases, and 14 bases lay between the germline ends. The CDR3 loop reads CASSTRAMGSYNSPLHF. In DNA, the CDR3 is TGTGCCAGCAGCACCAGGGCTATGGGCTCCTATAATTCACCCCTCCACTTT.

This clonotype is classed as medium-sized. V is TRBV5-1 and J is TRBJ2-2, with 10 bases aligning to TRBD2. The CDR3 extends over 17 amino acids. The J segment lost 6 bases and the V segment lost 3 bases, leaving 11 bases of the junction unmatched. The germline gives CDR1 SGHRS, CDR2 YFSETQ. The DNA of the CDR3 is TGCGCCAGCAGCTGGTCTAGCGGGAGCCCCACCGCCGGGGAGCTGTTTTTT. This sequence encodes CASSWSSGSPTAGELFF.